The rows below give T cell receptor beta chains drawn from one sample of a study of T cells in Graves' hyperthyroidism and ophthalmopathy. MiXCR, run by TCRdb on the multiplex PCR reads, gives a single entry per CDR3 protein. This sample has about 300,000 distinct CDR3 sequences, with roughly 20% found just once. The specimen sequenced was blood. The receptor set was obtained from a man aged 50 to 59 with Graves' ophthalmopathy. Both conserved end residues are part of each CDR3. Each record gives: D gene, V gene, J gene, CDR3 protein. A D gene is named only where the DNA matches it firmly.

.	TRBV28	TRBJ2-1	CASTTYRVNEQFF
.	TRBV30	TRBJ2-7	CAFQGSSYEQYF
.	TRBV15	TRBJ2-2	CATSRVRGNTGELFF
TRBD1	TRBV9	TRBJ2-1	CASSAGTGQGAEQFF
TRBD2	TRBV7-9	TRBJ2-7	CASSFGLAGGSHYEQYF
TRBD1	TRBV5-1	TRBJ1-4	CASSSGAGGEKLFF
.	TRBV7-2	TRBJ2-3	CASSLKEPSTDTQYF
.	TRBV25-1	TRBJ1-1	CASSRGATEAFF
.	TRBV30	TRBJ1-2	CAWSRGRLGANYGYTF
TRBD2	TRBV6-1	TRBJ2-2	CASSERLAGDPPRELFF
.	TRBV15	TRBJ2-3	CATSRGLAGETDTQYF
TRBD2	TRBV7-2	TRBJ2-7	CASSPSGVEYPYEQYF
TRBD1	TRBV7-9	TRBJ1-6	CASSLGQGESPLHF
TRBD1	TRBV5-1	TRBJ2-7	CACLQGVDYEQYF
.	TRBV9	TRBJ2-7	CASSVAHEYEQYF
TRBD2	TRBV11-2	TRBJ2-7	CASSIGVAGFYEQYF
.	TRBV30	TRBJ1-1	CAWSVGGNTEAFF
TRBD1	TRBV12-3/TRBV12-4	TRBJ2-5	CASPARWDRGIRETQYF
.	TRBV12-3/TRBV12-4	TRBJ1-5	CASSSQNQPQHF
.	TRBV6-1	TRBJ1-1	CASSVEGDTEAFF